These 25 T cell receptor beta chains originate from one sample sequenced in a study of Graves' ophthalmopathy and Graves' hyperthyroidism. RNA transcripts were the source from which TCR beta CDR3 regions were amplified. RT-PCR with HTBI primers came first, then second-round multiplex PCR. TCRdb re-called the multiplex PCR reads with MiXCR, one entry per CDR3 protein. The sample contains about 390,000 distinct CDR3 sequences, about a sixth of which appear only once. Sequencing used peripheral blood. Source of these receptors: an adult woman with stable Graves' hyperthyroidism.

This clonotype was detected a few times. The chain carries TRBV11-2 and TRBJ2-7; TRBD2 matches 10 bases. The germline V gene has CDR1 SGHAT and CDR2 FQNNGV. The CDR3 extends over 16 amino acids. V lost 1 base and J lost 5; bases outside the gene matches: 8. CDR3 coding DNA: TGTGCCAGCAGCTTAGGGTACGGTAGCGGGAGGCACGAGCAGTACTTC. The encoded protein is CASSLGYGSGRHEQYF.

Many counts were recorded for this clonotype. The chain joins TRBV28 to TRBJ1-1; 7 bases match TRBD1. J lost 11 bases, V lost 8 bases, and 8 bases had no gene match. Germline V lookup: CDR1 MDHEN, CDR2 SYDVKM. The CDR3 is 11 residues long. The CDR3 reads CASQGVGKAFF. CDR3 nucleotides: TGTGCCAGCCAGGGGGTTGGAAAGGCTTTCTTT.

In its sample, this clonotype was seen many times. The chain combines TRBV5-1 with TRBJ1-5; D may be TRBD1 (5 bases). The germline V gene has CDR1 SGHRS and CDR2 YFSETQ. V lost 5 bases and J 3 bases, leaving 15 bases between the germline ends. The CDR3 is made up of 15 amino acids. The CDR3 DNA reads as TGCGCCAGCAGTGAGGGGATTTATGCCAATCAGCCCCAGCATTTT. It is translated as CASSEGIYANQPQHF.

This clonotype was seen at least ten times. The chain has TRBV28 and TRBJ2-7, with TRBD1 matching over 9 bases. The CDR3 runs 13 residues. V was clipped by 7 bases and J by 2 bases; unmatched bases: 3. In germline, CDR1 is MDHEN, CDR2 SYDVKM. CDR3 coding DNA: TGTGCCAGCAAGAGACAGGGGGCCTACGAGCAGTACTTC. It encodes CASKRQGAYEQYF.

A few counts support this clonotype. The chain carries TRBV18 and TRBJ2-5; D not certain. V lost 2 bases, J lost 2 bases, and 12 bases lay in between. Germline V gives CDR1 KGHSH, CDR2 LQKENI. The CDR3 covers 15 residues. CDR3 coding DNA: TGTGCCAGCTCACCAAGTTTTGACCGACAAGAGACCCAGTACTTC. Protein: CASSPSFDRQETQYF.

This clonotype was counted a few times. The chain carries TRBV19 and TRBJ1-6, with no clear D. Germline CDR1 LNHDA, CDR2 SQIVND (reference sequence). Trimming removed 4 bases at V and 5 bases at J, with 9 bases between. This CDR3 is built from 14 residues. The chain's CDR3 is CASSTRENNSPLHF. In DNA form, the CDR3 reads TGTGCCAGTAGTACGCGGGAGAATAATTCACCCCTCCACTTT.

The chain combines TRBV6-2 or TRBV6-3 with TRBJ2-7, with D unresolved. Germline CDR1 reads MNHEY; CDR2 reads SVGEGT. The CDR3 spans 15 residues. Deletions cut 2 bases from V and 2 bases from J, with 13 bases between. CDR3 bases: TGTGCCAGCAGTTACGGGTCGGGCAGCGCCTACGAGCAGTACTTC. Translating gives CASSYGSGSAYEQYF.

The rearrangement joins TRBV19 to TRBJ1-5; D is undetermined. Looked up from germline, CDR1 is LNHDA and CDR2 is SQIVND (reference sequence). V was pared by 3 bases and J by 8 bases, with 11 bases between. The CDR3 runs 13 residues. Here the CDR3 reads CASSIPPWEPQHF. The CDR3 DNA is TGTGCCAGTAGTATTCCCCCGTGGGAGCCCCAGCATTTT.

The chain combines TRBV4-3 with TRBJ1-1, with D hard to call. Germline assignment: CDR1 LGHNA and CDR2 YSLEER. This CDR3 has 16 residues. V lost 1 base, J lost 3 bases, and 15 bases lay in between. CDR3 nucleotide sequence: TGCGCCAGCAGCCAAGGACCGCCCCGGGCGGACACTGAAGCTTTCTTT. This encodes CASSQGPPRADTEAFF.

This clonotype was counted many times. The V call is TRBV5-1, the J call TRBJ2-7; 11 bases map to TRBD1. The length of the CDR3 is 15 residues. Germline loops: CDR1 SGHRS, CDR2 YFSETQ. Trimming cost V 0 bases and J 6 bases; bases outside gene matches: 5. CDR3 sequence reads: CASSLGRTGGAEQYF. As DNA, the CDR3 is TGCGCCAGCAGCTTGGGGAGGACAGGGGGCGCCGAGCAGTACTTC.

This clonotype was detected many times. This chain joins TRBV7-2 and TRBJ1-1; D is undetermined. The length of the CDR3 is 13 residues. The germline V gene has CDR1 SGHTA and CDR2 FQGNSA. The V gene lost 0 bases and the J gene lost 7 bases, with 9 bases spanning the gap. CDR3 sequence reads: CASSLAGWGEAFF. CDR3 in DNA: TGTGCCAGCAGCTTAGCTGGGTGGGGTGAAGCTTTCTTT.

V gene TRBV6-2 or TRBV6-3 combines with J gene TRBJ2-7, with TRBD1 matching 10 bases. CDR3 length equals 13 residues. The V gene end was trimmed by 8 bases and the J gene end by 2 bases; junction bases not matched to a gene: 3. Germline lookup yields CDR1 MNHEY and CDR2 SVGEGT. The CDR3 DNA reads as TGTGCCAGCGGAGGACAGGGGGCCTACGAGCAGTACTTC. Its protein is CASGGQGAYEQYF.

The chain employs TRBV30 and TRBJ2-7; maybe TRBD2 (6 bases). Germline values: CDR1 GTSNPN, CDR2 SVGIG (reference sequence). Trimming removed 3 bases at V and 3 bases at J, with 9 bases between. This CDR3 is built from 12 residues. The CDR3 loop is CAWSNGGYEQYF. In DNA form, the CDR3 reads TGTGCCTGGAGCAACGGGGGCTACGAGCAGTACTTC.

The table lists this clonotype with many counts. The chain carries TRBV5-1 and TRBJ1-1; D may be TRBD1 (5 bases). This CDR3 contains 18 residues. Germline CDR1 and CDR2: SGHRS and YFSETQ. The V end lost 3 bases, the J end lost 0 bases, and 21 bases lay between the germline ends. The chain's CDR3 is CASSSYPTTAYMNTEAFF. The CDR3 DNA is TGCGCCAGCAGCTCGTATCCCACGACAGCCTACATGAACACTGAAGCTTTCTTT.

This clonotype was picked up a small number of times. The chain carries TRBV3-1 and TRBJ1-1, with unresolved D. From germline, CDR1 is LGHDT and CDR2 YNNKEL (reference sequence). The length of the CDR3 is 14 residues. Trimming left V 5 bases short and J 2 bases short, with 12 bases between. The CDR3 loop is CASSKRAKNTEAFF. The CDR3 DNA reads as TGTGCCAGCAGCAAAAGGGCCAAAAACACTGAAGCTTTCTTT.

This clonotype was recorded at least ten times. The chain combines TRBV4-1 with TRBJ1-2; perhaps TRBD1 as D (5 bases). V dropped 0 bases and J dropped 2 bases, with 10 bases sitting between them. Germline assignment: CDR1 MGHRA and CDR2 YSYEKL. The CDR3 consists of 15 residues. CDR3 bases: TGCGCCAGCAGCCAAGATTTCAGGGAAAACTATGGCTACACCTTC. This gives the protein CASSQDFRENYGYTF.

This clonotype was recorded many times. The chain combines TRBV6-5 with TRBJ2-7, with a tentative D call TRBD1 (5 bases). The CDR3 loop spans 14 amino acids. Germline V gives CDR1 MNHEY, CDR2 SVGAGI. V lost 0 bases and J lost 2, with 8 bases in between. CDR3 protein: CASSYSTGPYEQYF. The CDR3 bases are TGTGCCAGCAGTTACTCAACAGGTCCCTACGAGCAGTACTTC.

The J gene is TRBJ2-7, the V gene TRBV4-2; a weak D match, TRBD1 (6 bases). V lost 1 base to trimming and J lost 2 bases, with 12 bases between them. Per germline, CDR1 LGHNA and CDR2 YNFKEQ. The CDR3 loop spans 15 amino acids. CDR3 residues: CASSQALGQTYEQYF. The CDR3 DNA sequence: TGTGCCAGCAGCCAAGCACTCGGACAGACCTACGAGCAGTACTTC.

Ten or more counts support this clonotype. The chain couples TRBV7-9 to TRBJ1-6; D perhaps matches TRBD1 (6 bases). Looked up from germline, CDR1 is SEHNR and CDR2 is FQNEAQ (reference sequence). This CDR3 is built from 15 residues. With 5 bases removed from V and 10 bases from J, the gap between germline ends came to 18 bases. CDR3 region: CASSAPGGARSPLHF. CDR3 bases: TGTGCCAGCAGCGCCCCGGGGGGCGCGCGGTCACCCCTCCACTTT.

This clonotype appeared many times. The chain recombines TRBV9 with TRBJ1-1, with 8 bases that match TRBD1. The CDR3 extends over 15 amino acids. CDR1 is SGDLS and CDR2 is YYNGEE in the germline V gene. V trimming: 0 bases; J trimming: 5 bases; junction bases outside the gene matches: 6. The CDR3 nucleotides are TGTGCCAGCAGCGTAGGGCCGACAGGGGAAACTGAAGCTTTCTTT. This translates into CASSVGPTGETEAFF.

At least ten counts were recorded for this clonotype. The V call is TRBV12-3 or TRBV12-4, the J call TRBJ2-7, with 9 bases that match TRBD1. With 6 bases clipped from V and 3 bases from J, the junction kept 9 bases outside the gene matches. The length of the CDR3 is 15 residues. CDR3 nucleotide sequence: TGTGCCAGCAGCCCCGGGACAGGGATGATCTACGAGCAGTACTTC. Its protein is CASSPGTGMIYEQYF.

This clonotype was counted ten times or more. The junction departs from the called germline gene at one end, perhaps through a read error. V gene TRBV6-5 combines with J gene TRBJ1-2; D not certain. The CDR3 loop spans 15 amino acids. Germline V CDR1 and CDR2: MNHEY, SVGAGI. CDR3: CASSYSLVGLYGYTF. Written as DNA, the CDR3 is TGTGCCAGCAGCTACTCGCTCGTAGGACTCTATGGCTACACCTTC.

In this sample, this clonotype turned up once. V is TRBV20-1 and J is TRBJ2-5, with TRBD2 identical over 7 bases. CDR1 DFQATT and CDR2 SNEGSKA come from the germline V gene (reference sequence). V was clipped by 3 bases and J by 1 base; unmatched bases: 8. This CDR3 is 15 amino acids long. CDR3 region: CSASLASGTQETQYF. CDR3 in DNA: TGCAGTGCTAGCTTGGCTAGCGGCACCCAAGAGACCCAGTACTTC.

The gene calls are TRBV7-2 and TRBJ2-7; 8 bases are shared with TRBD1. Trimming at V came to 5 bases and at J to 4 bases, leaving 10 bases not matched to a gene. This CDR3 comprises 15 residues. Germline V lookup: CDR1 SGHTA, CDR2 FQGNSA. The CDR3: CASSVGQGPIYEQYF. The CDR3 DNA follows: TGTGCCAGCAGCGTAGGACAGGGACCCATTTACGAGCAGTACTTC.

This clonotype showed up just a few times. The chain employs TRBV10-1 and TRBJ2-7; D ambiguous. The CDR3 is 13 residues long. V gave up 5 bases and J gave up 4 bases, with 12 bases separating them. Germline V gene data show CDR1 as WNHNN and CDR2 as SYGVQD (reference sequence). Written as DNA, the CDR3 is TGCGCCAGCAGTATCCCGAGGCGGTACGAGCAGTACTTC. This encodes CASSIPRRYEQYF.